The 17 T cell receptor beta chains in this list originate from one sample, sequenced in a study of HIV-infected patients and healthy controls. Reverse transcription used around 540 ng RNA and constant-region primers for alpha and beta. Using multiplexing indices, alpha and beta chain libraries were generated apart by chain-specific third strand synthesis. TCRdb analysed the 5' RACE reads with MiXCR anew, one entry per CDR3 protein. The sample shows about 10,000 distinct CDR3 sequences, around 7.6% of them seen only once. No cell fractionation was done, so the repertoire covers all unsorted peripheral blood T cells. Sample: blood. These receptors came from an adult in good health.

This chain links TRBV7-9 with TRBJ2-7; 7 bases line up with TRBD1. The CDR3 has 14 amino acids. V lost 3 bases to trimming and J lost 1 base; unmatched junction nucleotides: 3. Germline-derived CDR1 and CDR2 are SEHNR and FQNEAQ (reference sequence). CDR3 nucleotide sequence: TGTGCCAGCAGCTTTCGGGACAGATCCTACGAGCAGTACTTC. Its translation is CASSFRDRSYEQYF.

In its sample, this clonotype ranks as medium-sized. The chain employs TRBV5-6 and TRBJ2-3; 8 bases align to TRBD2. CDR3 length: 15 residues. V lost 4 bases, J lost 1 base, and 5 bases stayed unmatched. Germline CDR1 and CDR2: SGHDT and YYEEEE. The CDR3 nucleotides read TGTGCCAGCAGCCGTAGCGGGGTTGGCACAGATACGCAGTATTTT. The encoded protein is CASSRSGVGTDTQYF.

This clonotype has a count of ten or more. The rearrangement uses TRBV27 and TRBJ1-2, with D possibly being TRBD1 (5 bases). Trimming cost V 1 base and J 2 bases, with 8 bases left between them. The CDR3 is 14 residues long. CDR1 and CDR2 from the germline V gene are MNHEY and SMNVEV (reference sequence). The CDR3 loop is CASSLWGGNYGYTF. For the CDR3, the DNA is TGTGCCAGCAGTTTATGGGGCGGAAACTATGGCTACACCTTC.

This clonotype was observed many times. This rearrangement joins TRBV3-1 to TRBJ2-1; TRBD1 aligns across 10 bases. The CDR3 has 17 amino acids. Germline CDR1 LGHDT, CDR2 YNNKEL (reference sequence). The ends lost 0 bases at V and 5 bases at J; junction bases unmatched: 7. CDR3 residues: CASSQDSRQGANNEQFF. As DNA, the CDR3 is TGTGCCAGCAGCCAAGATTCACGACAGGGGGCTAACAATGAGCAGTTCTTC.

The chain carries TRBV19 and TRBJ2-7; TRBD1 is a possible D gene (5 bases). Germline assignment: CDR1 LNHDA and CDR2 SQIVND (reference sequence). Trimming cost V 3 bases and J 3 bases, with 15 bases left between them. This CDR3 comprises 15 residues. The CDR3 spells CASSIEQGYYYEQYF. As DNA, the CDR3 is TGTGCCAGTAGTATCGAGCAGGGATACTACTACGAGCAGTACTTC.

Many counts were recorded for this clonotype. This chain joins TRBV28 and TRBJ1-1, with D maybe TRBD1 (5 bases). V lost 2 bases to trimming and J lost 6 bases, with 16 bases between them. The CDR3 spans 15 residues. Germline values: CDR1 MDHEN, CDR2 SYDVKM. CDR3 nucleotides: TGTGCCAGCAGTTTACGGCCCATGGGGGGGTCTGAAGCTTTCTTT. This gives the protein CASSLRPMGGSEAFF.

This clonotype is termed medium-sized (0.01 to 0.1%). V gene TRBV5-4 combines with J gene TRBJ1-5; 10 bases align to TRBD1. The CDR3 loop spans 15 amino acids. Trimming cost V 3 bases and J 3 bases; bases outside gene matches: 3. The germline gives CDR1 SGHNT, CDR2 YYREEE (reference sequence). CDR3 amino acids: CASSSGTGANQPQHF. For the CDR3, the DNA is TGTGCCAGCAGCTCCGGGACAGGGGCCAATCAGCCCCAGCATTTT.

This clonotype was detected ten times or more. V and J are TRBV11-2 and TRBJ1-6; D call uncertain. In germline, CDR1 is SGHAT, CDR2 FQNNGV. This CDR3 is built from 17 residues. V lost 5 bases and J 0 bases, leaving 14 bases between the germline ends. This CDR3 reads CASSRTRTSSYNSPLHF. As DNA, the CDR3 is TGTGCCAGCAGCAGGACCCGTACAAGCTCCTATAATTCACCCCTCCACTTT.

This clonotype was seen many times. The V gene is TRBV5-1, the J gene TRBJ1-4, with 7 bases identical to TRBD1. This CDR3 is 16 amino acids long. J was trimmed by 0 bases and V by 4 bases; bases with no gene match: 6. Germline V gives CDR1 SGHRS, CDR2 YFSETQ. CDR3: CASSTGQTATNEKLFF. The CDR3 DNA is TGCGCCAGCAGCACGGGACAGACGGCAACTAATGAAAAACTGTTTTTT.

This clonotype has just a few counts. The rearrangement joins TRBV21-1 to TRBJ1-1; the table's D call, TRBD1, was not checked against the DNA. TRBV21-1 has pseudogene status. The CDR3 consists of 13 residues. The CDR3 spells CARVDRMNTEAFF. The DNA of the CDR3 is TGTGCCAGAGTGGACAGGATGAACACTGAAGCTTTCTTT.

The chain uses TRBV6-1 and TRBJ2-7, with 8 bases identical to TRBD2. CDR3 length: 14 amino acids. Germline values: CDR1 MNHNS, CDR2 SASEGT. Trimming took 5 bases from V and 3 from J; bases not matched to a gene: 6. The CDR3: CASSTGGAGYEQYF. The CDR3 DNA is TGTGCCAGCAGTACCGGGGGGGCCGGCTACGAGCAGTACTTC.

In this sample, this clonotype is medium-sized. The V gene is TRBV19, the J gene TRBJ1-1, with D unclear. The V end was cut by 10 bases, the J end by 2 bases, with 14 bases between. Germline assignment: CDR1 LNHDA and CDR2 SQIVND (reference sequence). CDR3 size: 13 residues. CDR3 sequence: CATNTDRNTEAFF. The CDR3 coding sequence is TGTGCCACAAACACGGATCGAAACACTGAAGCTTTCTTT.

This clonotype was seen more than once but under ten times. The chain is built from TRBV19 and TRBJ1-2; D uncertain. This CDR3 spans 12 amino acids. The germline V gene has CDR1 LNHDA and CDR2 SQIVND (reference sequence). V gave up 4 bases and J gave up 4 bases, with 7 bases separating them. For the CDR3, the DNA is TGTGCCAGTAGTACCCCAGCCTATGGCTACACCTTC. Translation gives CASSTPAYGYTF.

This clonotype was detected ten times or more. The chain uses TRBV10-2 and TRBJ2-1, with 10 bases fitting TRBD2. Germline CDR1 is WSHSY and CDR2 is SAAADI. V gave up 4 bases and J gave up 7 bases; unmatched junction bases: 13. This CDR3 spans 17 amino acids. CDR3 in amino acids: CASSVNSGGPPLNEQFF. In nucleotides, the CDR3 is TGCGCCAGCAGTGTAAATAGCGGGGGGCCGCCCTTAAATGAGCAGTTCTTC.

By sample fraction, this clonotype is medium-sized. The chain has TRBV6-5 and TRBJ1-5; 8 bases agree with TRBD1. The ends lost 0 bases at V and 9 bases at J; junction bases unmatched: 7. The germline gives CDR1 MNHEY, CDR2 SVGAGI. The CDR3 totals 15 residues. DNA for the CDR3: TGTGCCAGCAGTTACTCTCGCAGGGGGCAAGGGCCCCAGCATTTT. Amino acids: CASSYSRRGQGPQHF.

This clonotype was detected many times. This sequence joins TRBV12-3 or TRBV12-4 and TRBJ1-2; 8 positions agree with TRBD1. V was pared by 5 bases and J by 4 bases, with 9 bases of the junction left unmatched. The CDR3 extends over 15 amino acids. The CDR3 nucleotides are TGTGCCAGCAGTACTCGACAGGGGCCAACCTATGGCTACACCTTC. Translated: CASSTRQGPTYGYTF.

This clonotype was seen at least ten times. This rearrangement joins TRBV2 to TRBJ2-3; 8 bases are a match to TRBD2. Trimming took 6 bases from V and 1 from J; bases not matched to a gene: 9. Germline lookup yields CDR1 SNHLY and CDR2 FYNNEI. CDR3 size: 16 residues. In nucleotides, the CDR3 is TGTGCCAGCAGCCCCTCCCGGGGGGGCCGCACAGATACGCAGTATTTT. Protein sequence: CASSPSRGGRTDTQYF.